This entry lists 2 T cell receptor beta chains sequenced from one sample in a study of T cell changes during pregnancy in multiple sclerosis. Libraries were prepared by immunoSEQ multiplex PCR; TCRdb keeps only in-frame clonotypes and omits some of them. The sample yields 85,000 to 100,000 clones, around 92% seen once. This specimen consisted of peripheral blood, obtained after pregnancy. Receptors originate from a female donor with multiple sclerosis, enrolled in a pregnancy study.

The gene calls are TRBV9 and TRBJ2-2; D may be TRBD1 (5 bases). The CDR3 contains 17 residues. V was pared by 0 bases and J by 6 bases, with 18 bases between. Looked up from germline, CDR1 is SGDLS and CDR2 is YYNGEE. The CDR3 here is CASSVVSSGIGAGELFF. CDR3 DNA sequence: TGTGCCAGCAGCGTAGTCTCCTCAGGGATCGGCGCCGGGGAGCTGTTTTTT.

This CDR3 reads CASSRSYSNQPQHF. The CDR3 region has the DNA TGTGCCAGCAGCCGGTCATATAGCAATCAGCCCCAGCATTTT. The chain recombines TRBV27 with TRBJ1-5; D call uncertain. V was pared by 6 bases and J by 0 bases, with 9 bases between. This CDR3 has 14 residues. Germline V CDR1 and CDR2: MNHEY, SMNVEV (reference sequence).